This TCR beta chain originates from a study of spatial heterogeneity in lung cancer. Study-level information: More beta-chain than alpha-chain sequences were consistently detected.

General study results and limits: Tumors with more nonsynonymous mutations had more expanded intratumoral alpha and beta TCRs.

This clonotype was recorded many times. Its antigen is not identified. This beta chain is an unintended read in a library built for alpha chains; its size means little. Trimming removed 4 bases from V and 0 bases from J, with 19 bases in between. Germline-derived CDR1 and CDR2 are KGHDR and SFDVKD. This CDR3 has 18 residues. TCR cDNA molecules each carried a unique molecular identifier. One entry per CDR3 protein, called by TCRdb with MiXCR from the 5' RACE reads. The top ten hold less than 25% of the sample, which has roughly 18,000 distinct CDR3 sequences, roughly 10% seen once. The time point: sample taken at primary tumor resection. Frozen PBMC, nontumor lung or tumor provided whole RNA, which was sequenced unsorted.

The material sequenced was lung tumor tissue, taken at surgery. The J gene is TRBJ2-3, the V gene TRBV24-1; D remains unclear. This TCR was recovered from a female donor with early-stage non-small cell lung cancer. CDR3 region: CATSDHYQTAQSTDTQYF. The CDR3 DNA sequence: TGTGCCACCAGTGACCACTACCAGACGGCACAAAGCACAGATACGCAGTATTTT.